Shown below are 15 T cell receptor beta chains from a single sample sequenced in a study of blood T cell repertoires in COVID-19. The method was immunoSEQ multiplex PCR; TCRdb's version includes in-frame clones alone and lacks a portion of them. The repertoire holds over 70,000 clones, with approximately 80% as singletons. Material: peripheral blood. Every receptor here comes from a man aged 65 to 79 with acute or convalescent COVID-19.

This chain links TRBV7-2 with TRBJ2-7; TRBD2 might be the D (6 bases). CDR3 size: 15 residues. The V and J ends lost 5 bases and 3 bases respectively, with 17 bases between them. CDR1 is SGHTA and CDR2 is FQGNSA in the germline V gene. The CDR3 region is CASSHRDLGIYEQYV. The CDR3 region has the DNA TGTGCCAGCAGCCACCGGGACTTGGGCATCTACGAGCAGTACGTC.

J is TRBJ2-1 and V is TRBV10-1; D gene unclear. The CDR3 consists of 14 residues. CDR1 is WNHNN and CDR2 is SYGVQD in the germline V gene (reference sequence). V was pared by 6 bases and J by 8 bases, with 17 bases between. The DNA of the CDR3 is TGCGCCAGCAGCACCGGGTCCCTAGTGGATGAGCAGTTCTTC. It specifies CASSTGSLVDEQFF.

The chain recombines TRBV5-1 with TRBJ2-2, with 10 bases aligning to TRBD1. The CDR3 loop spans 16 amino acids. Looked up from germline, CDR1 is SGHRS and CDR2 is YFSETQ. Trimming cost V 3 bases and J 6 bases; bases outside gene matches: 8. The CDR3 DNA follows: TGCGCCAGCAGCTGGGATCAGACAGGGGGCCCCGGGGAGCTGTTTTTT. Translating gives CASSWDQTGGPGELFF.

This CDR3 is CASSLGADSSYNSPLHF. The DNA of the CDR3 is TGCGCCAGCAGCTTGGGGGCCGACAGCTCCTATAATTCACCCCTCCACTTT. The V and J genes are TRBV5-1 and TRBJ1-6; D may be TRBD1 (5 bases). The V and J ends lost 0 bases and 0 bases respectively, with 10 bases between them. This CDR3 is built from 17 residues. From germline, CDR1 is SGHRS and CDR2 YFSETQ.

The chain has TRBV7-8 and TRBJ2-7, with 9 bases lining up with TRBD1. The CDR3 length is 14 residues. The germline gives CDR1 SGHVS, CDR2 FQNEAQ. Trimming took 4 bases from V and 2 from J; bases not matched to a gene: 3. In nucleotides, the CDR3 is TGTGCCAGCAGCTCGGGACAGGGTGCCTACGAGCAGTACTTC. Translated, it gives CASSSGQGAYEQYF.

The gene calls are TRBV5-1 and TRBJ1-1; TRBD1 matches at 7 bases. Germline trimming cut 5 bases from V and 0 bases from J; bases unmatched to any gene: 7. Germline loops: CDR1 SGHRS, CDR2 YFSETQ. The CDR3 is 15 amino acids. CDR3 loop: CASRAPGTVNTEAFF. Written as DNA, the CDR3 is TGCGCCAGCAGGGCACCCGGGACAGTGAACACTGAAGCTTTCTTT.

The CDR3 region has the DNA TGTGCCAGCAGCTCCGGGACAGGGATAGGGACAGATACGCAGTATTTT. This sequence encodes CASSSGTGIGTDTQYF. The V call is TRBV7-9, the J call TRBJ2-3; the match to TRBD1 covers 9 bases. V was clipped by 4 bases and J by 3 bases; unmatched bases: 8. CDR3 length: 16 residues. Germline V gene lookup returns CDR1 SEHNR and CDR2 FQNEAQ (reference sequence).

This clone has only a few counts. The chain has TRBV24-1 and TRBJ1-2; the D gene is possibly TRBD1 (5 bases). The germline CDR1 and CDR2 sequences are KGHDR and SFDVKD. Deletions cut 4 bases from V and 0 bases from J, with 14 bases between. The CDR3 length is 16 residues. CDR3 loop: CATSDSGTSANYGYTF. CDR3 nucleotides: TGTGCCACCAGTGACTCCGGGACTAGCGCTAACTATGGCTACACCTTC.

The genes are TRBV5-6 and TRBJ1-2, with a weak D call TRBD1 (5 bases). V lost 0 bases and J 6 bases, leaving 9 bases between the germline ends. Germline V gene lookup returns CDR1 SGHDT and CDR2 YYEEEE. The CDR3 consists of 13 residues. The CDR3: CASSLGQRDGYTF. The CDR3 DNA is TGTGCCAGCAGCTTGGGACAGCGGGATGGCTACACCTTC.

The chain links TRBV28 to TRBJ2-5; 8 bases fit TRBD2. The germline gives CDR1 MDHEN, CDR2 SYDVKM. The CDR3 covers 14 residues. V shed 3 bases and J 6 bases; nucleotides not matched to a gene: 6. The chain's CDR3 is CASSLTGGRKTQYF. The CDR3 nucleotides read TGTGCCAGCAGTTTGACGGGGGGGCGGAAGACCCAGTACTTC. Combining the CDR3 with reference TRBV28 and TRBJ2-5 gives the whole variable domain DVKVTQSSRYLVKRTGEKVFLECVQDMDHENMFWYRQDPGLGLRLIYFSYDVKMKEKGDIPEGYSVSREKKERFSLILESASTNQTSMYLCASSLTGGRKTQYFGPGTRLLVL.

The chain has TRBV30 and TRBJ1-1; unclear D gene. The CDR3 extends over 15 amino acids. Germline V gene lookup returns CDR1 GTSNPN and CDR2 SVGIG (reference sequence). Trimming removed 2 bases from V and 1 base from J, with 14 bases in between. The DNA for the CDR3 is TGTGCCTGGAGTCATCTACAGTCCGAGAACACTGAAGCTTTCTTT. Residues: CAWSHLQSENTEAFF.

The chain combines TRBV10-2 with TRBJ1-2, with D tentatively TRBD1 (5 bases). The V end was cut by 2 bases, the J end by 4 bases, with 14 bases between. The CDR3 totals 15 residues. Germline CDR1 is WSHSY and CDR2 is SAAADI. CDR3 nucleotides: TGCGCCAGCAGTGAGGGGAAGGGGCCCGGCTATGGCTACACCTTC. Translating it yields CASSEGKGPGYGYTF.

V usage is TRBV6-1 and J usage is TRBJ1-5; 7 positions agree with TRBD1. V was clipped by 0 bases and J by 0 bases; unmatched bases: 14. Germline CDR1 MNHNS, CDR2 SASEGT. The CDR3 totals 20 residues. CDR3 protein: CASSEASWDSIKFSNQPQHF. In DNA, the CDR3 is TGTGCCAGCAGTGAAGCGTCTTGGGACAGCATTAAATTTAGCAATCAGCCCCAGCATTTT.

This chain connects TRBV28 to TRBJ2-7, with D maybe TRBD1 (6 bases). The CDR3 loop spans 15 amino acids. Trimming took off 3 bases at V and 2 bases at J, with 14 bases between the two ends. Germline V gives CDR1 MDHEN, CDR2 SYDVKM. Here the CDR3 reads CASSLHRRGTYEQYF. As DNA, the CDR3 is TGTGCCAGCAGTTTGCACCGCAGGGGAACCTACGAGCAGTACTTC.

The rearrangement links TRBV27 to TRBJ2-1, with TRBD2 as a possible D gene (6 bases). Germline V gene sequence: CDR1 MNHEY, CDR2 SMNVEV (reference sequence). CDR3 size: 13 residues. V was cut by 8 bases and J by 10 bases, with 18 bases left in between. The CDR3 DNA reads TGTGCCAGCGGAACGCGGGGACTCTCCGAGCAGTTCTTC. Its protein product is CASGTRGLSEQFF.